The 25 T cell receptor beta chains below were found in one sample sequenced in a study of control samples from healthy donors and cancer patients. Repertoires were generated with immunoSEQ multiplex PCR, while TCRdb's copy carries only in-frame clones and drops some. The profile shows under 55,000 clones, around 93% of them singletons. Sequenced input: PBMCs. These TCRs come from a middle-aged woman with head and neck cancer.

This clone turned up a few times. This sequence joins TRBV6-4 and TRBJ2-3; 7 bases fit TRBD1. Looked up from germline, CDR1 is MRHNA and CDR2 is SNTAGT. The CDR3 length is 14 residues. V dropped 2 bases and J dropped 4; count of bases not matched to a gene: 3. CDR3 residues: CASSDTTGADTQYF. CDR3 in DNA: TGTGCCAGCAGTGACACTACAGGGGCAGATACGCAGTATTTT.

The chain couples TRBV25-1 to TRBJ2-5; TRBD2 matches 7 bases. Trimming removed 7 bases from V and 3 bases from J; junction bases left unmatched: 2. In germline, CDR1 is MGHDK, CDR2 SYGVNS. CDR3 size: 12 residues. CDR3 residues: CASNAGEETQYF. DNA of the CDR3: TGTGCCAGCAATGCGGGGGAAGAGACCCAGTACTTC.

This sequence joins TRBV5-1 and TRBJ2-2; D not resolved. V was cut by 0 bases and J by 6 bases, with 18 bases left in between. CDR3 length: 17 amino acids. In germline, CDR1 is SGHRS, CDR2 YFSETQ. The CDR3: CASSLAVGLGYPGELFF. The CDR3 DNA reads TGCGCCAGCAGCTTGGCCGTGGGGTTAGGCTACCCCGGGGAGCTGTTTTTT.

The chain carries TRBV7-9 and TRBJ2-2; 8 nucleotides align to TRBD1. This CDR3 spans 14 amino acids. Germline CDR1 is SEHNR and CDR2 is FQNEAQ (reference sequence). The V gene end was trimmed by 3 bases and the J gene end by 4 bases; junction bases not matched to a gene: 1. CDR3 amino acids: CASSLGQATGELFF. In DNA, the CDR3 is TGTGCCAGCAGCTTGGGACAGGCCACCGGGGAGCTGTTTTTT.

This chain connects TRBV5-1 to TRBJ1-3, with 7 bases identical to TRBD1. Per germline, CDR1 SGHRS and CDR2 YFSETQ. This CDR3 has 17 residues. J was trimmed by 2 bases and V by 3 bases; bases with no gene match: 11. CDR3 in DNA: TGCGCCAGCAGCTCGCGACAGGGAAATATACCTGGAAACACCATATATTTT. It translates to CASSSRQGNIPGNTIYF.

V gene TRBV18 combines with J gene TRBJ1-6; D uncertain. The length of the CDR3 is 19 residues. Trimming removed 1 base from V and 0 bases from J, with 16 bases in between. Germline V gene data show CDR1 as KGHSH and CDR2 as LQKENI. CDR3 region: CASSPLQLRPSSYNSPLHF. In DNA form, the CDR3 reads TGTGCCAGCTCACCACTTCAGCTACGTCCAAGCTCCTATAATTCACCCCTCCACTTT.

This sequence joins TRBV7-9 and TRBJ2-7; TRBD1 might be the D (7 bases). The CDR3 totals 15 residues. Germline CDR1 SEHNR, CDR2 FQNEAQ (reference sequence). The V gene lost 5 bases and the J gene lost 6 bases, with 20 bases spanning the gap. The CDR3 here is CASSLRDQGGGEQYF. The CDR3 coding sequence is TGTGCCAGCAGCCTAAGAGATCAGGGGGGCGGCGAGCAGTACTTC. The variable domain in full, with the rest retrieved from reference TRBV7-9 and TRBJ2-7, is DTGVSQNPRHKITKRGQNVTFRCDPISEHNRLYWYRQTLGQGPEFLTYFQNEAQLEKSRLLSDRFSAERPKGSFSTLEIQRTEQGDSAMYLCASSLRDQGGGEQYFGPGTRLTVT.

This chain connects TRBV11-3 to TRBJ2-2; D remains unclear. V was cut by 5 bases and J by 0 bases, with 10 bases left in between. Germline V lookup: CDR1 SGHNT, CDR2 YENEEA. The CDR3 has 15 amino acids. The CDR3 is CASSRNAANTGELFF. The CDR3 nucleotides read TGTGCCAGCAGCCGGAATGCGGCGAACACCGGGGAGCTGTTTTTT. The full variable domain, with the rest looked up from reference TRBV11-3 and TRBJ2-2, is EAGVVQSPRYKIIEKKQPVAFWCNPISGHNTLYWYLQNLGQGPELLIRYENEEAVDDSQLPKDRFSAERLKGVDSTLKIQPAELGDSAVYLCASSRNAANTGELFFGEGSRLTVL.

The J gene is TRBJ2-2, the V gene TRBV5-1; 8 bases agree with TRBD1. The CDR3 runs to 15 residues. The V and J ends lost 4 bases and 5 bases, in that order; junction bases with no gene match: 7. CDR1 is SGHRS, CDR2 YFSETQ, per germline. The CDR3 sequence is CASSPWTGRTGELFF. The CDR3 DNA reads as TGCGCCAGCAGCCCGTGGACAGGGAGGACCGGGGAGCTGTTTTTT.

The J gene is TRBJ1-5, the V gene TRBV30; D is unclear. CDR1 is GTSNPN, CDR2 SVGIG, per germline (reference sequence). The CDR3 totals 13 residues. V lost 3 bases and J 3 bases, leaving 9 bases between the germline ends. CDR3 in DNA: TGTGCCTGGAGGAAGAATTACAATCAGCCCCAGCATTTT. The encoded protein is CAWRKNYNQPQHF.

This chain connects TRBV5-8 to TRBJ2-7; weak D call: TRBD2 (5 bases). From germline, CDR1 is SGHTS and CDR2 YDEGEE. Trimming took 4 bases from V and 2 from J, leaving 16 bases between them. CDR3 length equals 15 residues. The CDR3 region is CASSPPLVATYEQYF. The CDR3 DNA follows: TGTGCCAGCAGCCCCCCATTAGTAGCGACCTACGAGCAGTACTTC.

V and J are TRBV10-3 and TRBJ2-3; 9 bases match TRBD2. CDR1 and CDR2 from the germline V gene are ENHRY and SYGVKD. V shed 8 bases, J shed 2 bases, and the junction held 8 bases outside the gene matches. The CDR3 spans 15 residues. The CDR3 protein is CAIGNLAGVTDTQYF. The CDR3 DNA reads TGTGCCATCGGGAACTTAGCGGGGGTCACAGATACGCAGTATTTT.

V and J are TRBV6-5 and TRBJ1-1, with D possibly TRBD1 on 6 matching bases. The CDR3 length is 13 residues. Germline CDR1 MNHEY, CDR2 SVGAGI. With 0 bases removed from V and 4 bases from J, the gap between germline ends came to 6 bases. CDR3 residues: CASSYSDSTEAFF. CDR3 DNA: TGTGCCAGCAGTTACTCGGACAGCACTGAAGCTTTCTTT.

Only one count was recorded for this clone. The rearrangement joins TRBV4-1 to TRBJ2-3; TRBD2 agrees at 8 bases. Trimming removed 6 bases from V and 0 bases from J; junction bases left unmatched: 2. The CDR3 length is 14 residues. In germline, CDR1 is MGHRA, CDR2 YSYEKL. The CDR3 spells CASRERGSTDTQYF. The CDR3 bases are TGCGCCAGCAGGGAGCGGGGGAGCACAGATACGCAGTATTTT.

This clone was detected only once. The chain combines TRBV5-1 with TRBJ2-2, with a possible D match to TRBD2 (6 bases). The CDR3 spans 15 residues. Trimming removed 2 bases at V and 3 bases at J, with 11 bases between. Per germline, CDR1 SGHRS and CDR2 YFSETQ. Here the CDR3 DNA reads TGCGCCAGCAGCTTCAGCTTAGCGGACACCGGGGAGCTGTTTTTT. This codes for CASSFSLADTGELFF.

The gene calls are TRBV18 and TRBJ1-6; D unclear. Trimming stripped 2 bases from V and 10 bases from J, with 15 bases between. The CDR3 has 15 amino acids. Germline CDR1 reads KGHSH; CDR2 reads LQKENI. The DNA of the CDR3 is TGTGCCAGCTCACCAGGGCAGCCTGCAAGATCACCCCTCCACTTT. It is translated as CASSPGQPARSPLHF.

This clone was recorded only once. The J gene is TRBJ2-7, the V gene TRBV28; 8 bases agree with TRBD1. Germline CDR1 reads MDHEN; CDR2 reads SYDVKM. This CDR3 has 15 amino acids. Germline trimming cut 5 bases from V and 5 bases from J; bases unmatched to any gene: 11. CDR3 protein: CASSQFDRGDDEQYF. The CDR3 region has the DNA TGTGCCAGCAGTCAATTTGACAGGGGAGACGACGAGCAGTACTTC.

This clone was detected once. The chain couples TRBV9 to TRBJ1-1; D is uncertain. CDR1 and CDR2 (germline): SGDLS, YYNGEE. The CDR3 length is 13 residues. Trimming left V 3 bases short and J 3 bases short, with 9 bases between. CDR3 sequence: CASSAGVDTEAFF. CDR3 nucleotide sequence: TGTGCCAGCAGCGCGGGAGTGGACACTGAAGCTTTCTTT.

The gene calls are TRBV7-3 and TRBJ2-2; no reliable D call. The CDR3 has 14 residues. Trimming removed 2 bases from V and 1 base from J, with 5 bases in between. CDR1 and CDR2 from the germline V gene are SGHTA and FQGTGA. The CDR3, as DNA: TGTGCCAGCAGCTTACAAGGGAACACCGGGGAGCTGTTTTTT. As protein: CASSLQGNTGELFF.

The genes are TRBV18 and TRBJ1-5; no clear D. Between the trimmed V and J ends, which lost 6 bases and 4 bases, there was a span of 19 bases. The germline CDR1 and CDR2 sequences are KGHSH and LQKENI. The CDR3 runs to 16 residues. CDR3: CASSSAVVSGNQPQHF. As DNA, the CDR3 is TGTGCCAGCTCCAGCGCGGTGGTCAGTGGGAATCAGCCCCAGCATTTT. Full variable domain (outside the CDR3, taken from reference TRBV18 and TRBJ1-5): NAGVMQNPRHLVRRRGQEARLRCSPMKGHSHVYWYRQLPEEGLKFMVYLQKENIIDESGMPKERFSAEFPKEGPSILRIQQVVRGDSAAYFCASSSAVVSGNQPQHFGDGTRLSIL.

J is TRBJ1-6 and V is TRBV5-1, with 8 bases that match TRBD1. V shed 7 bases, J shed 8 bases, and the junction held 11 bases outside the gene matches. Germline-derived CDR1 and CDR2 are SGHRS and YFSETQ. The CDR3 consists of 15 residues. DNA of the CDR3: TGCGCCAGCTCAAGGGAGGGACAGGTCGATTCACCCCTCCACTTT. It translates to CASSREGQVDSPLHF.

Only one count was recorded for this clone. This chain's CDR3 is CASSYDSEAFF. CDR3 nucleotide sequence: TGCGCCAGCAGTTACGACAGCGAAGCTTTCTTT. The chain carries TRBV4-1 and TRBJ1-1; a weak D match, TRBD1 (5 bases). Trimming took 6 bases from V and 8 from J, leaving 10 bases between them. This CDR3 has 11 residues. CDR1 is MGHRA, CDR2 YSYEKL, per germline.

The V gene is TRBV28, the J gene TRBJ1-5; D is undetermined. This CDR3 region has 14 residues. V lost 5 bases and J 7 bases, leaving 15 bases between the germline ends. Germline V gene data show CDR1 as MDHEN and CDR2 as SYDVKM. The CDR3 coding sequence is TGTGCCAGCAGTCAAACCCGCACGGGGCAGCCCCAGCATTTT. Its protein is CASSQTRTGQPQHF. The whole variable domain, filled in from reference TRBV28 and TRBJ1-5, reads DVKVTQSSRYLVKRTGEKVFLECVQDMDHENMFWYRQDPGLGLRLIYFSYDVKMKEKGDIPEGYSVSREKKERFSLILESASTNQTSMYLCASSQTRTGQPQHFGDGTRLSIL.

This chain connects TRBV27 to TRBJ1-1; TRBD1 is a possible D gene (5 bases). Germline loops: CDR1 MNHEY, CDR2 SMNVEV (reference sequence). Trimming pared 5 bases from V and 0 bases from J, leaving 10 bases between. CDR3 length: 14 amino acids. CDR3 nucleotide sequence: TGTGCCAGCAGTCTAGCGGGACTGAACACTGAAGCTTTCTTT. Protein product: CASSLAGLNTEAFF.

V usage is TRBV10-3 and J usage is TRBJ2-3; 11 nucleotides align to TRBD2. CDR1 ENHRY and CDR2 SYGVKD come from the germline V gene. This CDR3 is 17 amino acids long. Trimming at V came to 3 bases and at J to 5 bases, leaving 10 bases not matched to a gene. In nucleotides, the CDR3 is TGTGCCATCAGTGACCCCTCGGCTAGCGGGGGGAGAGATACGCAGTATTTT. This codes for CAISDPSASGGRDTQYF.